This TCR beta chain was captured by sequencing in a study of shared clonotypes between healthy human individuals. Libraries were prepared by immunoSEQ multiplex PCR; TCRdb keeps only in-frame clonotypes and omits some of them. The sample lists 2 million to 2.5 million clones, just under 95% occurring once. Subsets obtained from CD4+ cells comprised CD45RA+ naive and CD45RA-negative memory cells. V was clipped by 3 bases and J by 7 bases, with 9 bases between them. The CDR3 length is 11 residues. Germline V gene lookup returns CDR1 DFQATT and CDR2 SNEGSKA (reference sequence). Input material: naive CD4+ T cells from PBMCs. Subset specified: CD45RA+ positively selected. This sequence was found in a man younger than 35 in good health. Some clones in this sample may be carry-over from other donors' samples. This sequence joins TRBV20-1 and TRBJ1-2, with D tentatively TRBD1 (6 bases). As DNA, the CDR3 is TGCAGTGCTAGGGGGGGCCGTGGCTACACCTTC. Amino acids: CSARGGRGYTF.